This entry lists 17 T cell receptor beta chains sequenced from one sample in a study of T cells in Graves' hyperthyroidism and ophthalmopathy (dated by TCRdb to between 2018 and 2021). Libraries were prepared through multiplex PCR. Sequencing was carried out with an Illumina HiSeq 2000. The TCR beta CDR3 regions were amplified from the RNA transcripts. The first round of RT-PCR for the TCR CDR3 was performed with the HTBI primer set and the Qiagen OneStep RT-PCR kit. TCRdb cleaned the public reads at Q25 with fastp, built clones with MiXCR and kept in-frame beta chains. Each record represents a unique CDR3 protein, reported with the most common genes and DNA among its rows. For this sample the table gives about 760,000 distinct CDR3 sequences, of which roughly 32% were detected only once. Together, the top ten hold less than 40% of the sample. Sequenced input: blood. These receptors all stem from a woman aged 40 to 50 with Graves' hyperthyroidism.

This clonotype was seen many times. The chain couples TRBV10-3 to TRBJ2-7; D perhaps matches TRBD2 (5 bases). CDR3 length equals 15 residues. Germline V gives CDR1 ENHRY, CDR2 SYGVKD. Deletions cut 0 bases from V and 5 bases from J, with 14 bases between. CDR3 DNA: TGTGCCATCAGTGAGTCTGTAGGGAGTACCCACGAGCAGTACTTC. Its translation is CAISESVGSTHEQYF.

V usage is TRBV2 and J usage is TRBJ2-7; the match to TRBD1 covers 10 bases. With V trimmed by 5 bases and J by 6 bases, 10 bases remained unmatched. CDR1 SNHLY and CDR2 FYNNEI come from the germline V gene. The CDR3 covers 15 residues. CDR3 sequence: CASSPGTGAFSEQYF. The CDR3, as DNA: TGTGCCAGCAGTCCCGGGACAGGGGCTTTCTCCGAGCAGTACTTC.

The V gene is TRBV6-2 or TRBV6-3, the J gene TRBJ1-2; D call uncertain. CDR1 is MNHEY and CDR2 is SVGEGT in the germline V gene. Deletions cut 0 bases from V and 6 bases from J, with 8 bases between. The CDR3 spans 13 residues. CDR3 in amino acids: CASSYSEINGYTF. The CDR3 nucleotides read TGTGCCAGCAGTTACTCGGAGATAAATGGCTACACCTTC.

The genes are TRBV12-3 or TRBV12-4 and TRBJ1-5; maybe TRBD1 (5 bases). The V gene lost 7 bases and the J gene lost 3 bases, with 13 bases spanning the gap. CDR3 length equals 14 residues. The CDR3 reads CASNLDSPNQPQHF. The CDR3 DNA reads TGTGCCAGCAATCTCGACAGCCCCAATCAGCCCCAGCATTTT.

This clonotype occurred many times. The rearrangement joins TRBV19 to TRBJ1-5; 9 positions match TRBD1. Germline lookup yields CDR1 LNHDA and CDR2 SQIVND (reference sequence). Trimming at V came to 5 bases and at J to 9 bases, leaving 14 bases not matched to a gene. The CDR3 has 16 amino acids. CDR3 nucleotides: TGTGCCAGTAGTCTACGCCGGGACAGGGAATTGAGGCCCCAGCATTTT. This codes for CASSLRRDRELRPQHF.

This clonotype was seen once. The DNA of the CDR3 is TGTGCCAGCAGCTTGCGGTCACAGTTAAACACTGAAGCTTTCTTT. As protein: CASSLRSQLNTEAFF. The rearrangement uses TRBV7-9 and TRBJ1-1; no clear D gene. CDR1 is SEHNR and CDR2 is FQNEAQ in the germline V gene (reference sequence). The CDR3 has 15 residues. V was clipped by 3 bases and J by 2 bases, with 13 bases between them.

This clonotype came up once. DNA of the CDR3: TGTGCCAGCAGTGAAGGCTACGCCGGGACCAGCAACACCGGGGAGCTGTTTTTT. Its translation is CASSEGYAGTSNTGELFF. The chain couples TRBV25-1 to TRBJ2-2, with D tentatively TRBD1 or TRBD2 (5 bases each). Per the germline V gene, CDR1 is MGHDK and CDR2 is SYGVNS. V gave up 2 bases and J gave up 2 bases, with 18 bases separating them. The CDR3 has 18 amino acids.

The chain uses TRBV13 and TRBJ1-1, with 11 bases identical to TRBD1. Losses at the gene ends were 1 base for V and 4 bases for J; bases not matched to a gene: 5. Germline CDR1 and CDR2: PRHDT and FYEKMQ (reference sequence). This CDR3 has 16 amino acids. CDR3 amino acids: CASSLEPGTGGTEAFF. The DNA for the CDR3 is TGTGCCAGCAGCTTAGAACCCGGGACAGGGGGCACTGAAGCTTTCTTT.

This clonotype was recorded many times. This sequence joins TRBV4-2 and TRBJ1-3; D ambiguous. Trimming stripped 1 base from V and 4 bases from J, with 11 bases between. The CDR3 spans 15 residues. CDR1 is LGHNA, CDR2 YNFKEQ, per germline. The CDR3 nucleotides read TGTGCCAGCAGCCAAGTCTGGGGAAACGGAAACACCATATATTTT. Translation: CASSQVWGNGNTIYF.

Ten or more counts support this clonotype. The gene calls are TRBV5-1 and TRBJ2-7; 8 bases agree with TRBD1. The CDR3 extends over 14 amino acids. V shed 3 bases and J 2 bases; nucleotides not matched to a gene: 4. CDR1 and CDR2 (germline): SGHRS, YFSETQ. The CDR3 loop is CASSSRDRTYEQYF. As DNA, the CDR3 is TGCGCCAGCAGCTCCCGGGACAGGACCTACGAGCAGTACTTC. Drawing the rest from reference TRBV5-1 and TRBJ2-7, the complete variable domain is KAGVTQTPRYLIKTRGQQVTLSCSPISGHRSVSWYQQTPGQGLQFLFEYFSETQRNKGNFPGRFSGRQFSNSRSEMNVSTLELGDSALYLCASSSRDRTYEQYFGPGTRLTVT.

This rearrangement joins TRBV6-5 to TRBJ2-5; TRBD1 matches 9 bases. This CDR3 has 14 amino acids. In germline, CDR1 is MNHEY, CDR2 SVGAGI. The V and J ends lost 5 bases and 4 bases, in that order; junction bases with no gene match: 5. In DNA form, the CDR3 reads TGTGCCAGCAGTACCGGGACAGGGCTAGAGACCCAGTACTTC. It codes for CASSTGTGLETQYF.

This clonotype was found a few times. The chain joins TRBV6-5 to TRBJ1-5; TRBD1 might be the D (6 bases). The CDR3 is 13 amino acids. In germline, CDR1 is MNHEY, CDR2 SVGAGI. V was cut by 5 bases and J by 10 bases, with 15 bases left in between. The DNA of the CDR3 is TGTGCCAGCAGTATAGGGGGGGGAGGACCCCAGCATTTT. Its protein product is CASSIGGGGPQHF.

CDR3 in DNA: TGTGCCACCAGCGGCTTACGGGACAGGGTGGATGGCAATCAGCCCCAGCATTTT. Protein sequence: CATSGLRDRVDGNQPQHF. The chain joins TRBV15 to TRBJ1-5; 9 bases match TRBD1. V lost 5 bases, J lost 2 bases, and 13 bases stayed unmatched. Germline CDR1 LNHNV, CDR2 YYDKDF (reference sequence). CDR3 size: 18 residues.

The genes are TRBV4-2 and TRBJ2-7; the D gene is possibly TRBD1 (6 bases). The CDR3 is made up of 13 amino acids. Trimming shortened V by 4 bases and J by 6 bases, and 13 bases separated the two germline ends. Looked up from germline, CDR1 is LGHNA and CDR2 is YNFKEQ. The CDR3 loop is CASSPKAGAEQYF. The CDR3, as DNA: TGTGCCAGCAGCCCAAAGGCAGGGGCCGAGCAGTACTTC.

This clonotype was seen more than once but under ten times. The chain joins TRBV11-2 to TRBJ1-1; D gene ambiguous. There are 14 residues in the CDR3. Germline V gives CDR1 SGHAT, CDR2 FQNNGV. V shed 4 bases and J shed 7 bases, with 16 bases lying between them. Written as DNA, the CDR3 is TGTGCCAGCAGCTATGTACTCCGGGCGGTTGAAGCTTTCTTT. Translation: CASSYVLRAVEAFF.

This clonotype was observed at least ten times. The chain uses TRBV10-1 and TRBJ1-1, with D uncertain. The V gene lost 6 bases and the J gene lost 10 bases, with 15 bases spanning the gap. This CDR3 is 12 amino acids long. CDR1 WNHNN and CDR2 SYGVQD come from the germline V gene (reference sequence). For the CDR3, the DNA is TGCGCCAGCAGCGAAACAGTTTTCCCAGCTTTCTTT. Its protein product is CASSETVFPAFF.

This clonotype was recorded at least ten times. The chain combines TRBV6-6 with TRBJ1-6; D is uncertain. From germline, CDR1 is MNHNY and CDR2 SVGAGI (reference sequence). The germline V and J ends were trimmed by 2 bases and 9 bases, with 11 bases remaining between them. The CDR3 extends over 14 amino acids. The chain's CDR3 is CASSYLGSGSPLHF. CDR3 coding DNA: TGTGCCAGCAGTTACCTGGGGTCGGGTTCACCCCTCCACTTT.